This TCR beta chain was sequenced for a study of siplizumab effects on memory and regulatory T cells. Coculture of the mixed lymphocyte reaction cells took place at 37 degrees C and lasted 6 days. This clone occurred a few times. Its antigen is undetermined. The germline CDR1 and CDR2 sequences are SGHAT and FQNNGV. The CDR3 totals 14 residues. The trim removed 5 bases at V and 3 bases at J, leaving 7 bases unmatched. Measured with immunoSEQ multiplex PCR; TCRdb has only the in-frame clones, and not every one. The table lists 17,000 or so clones, more than 35% of them singletons. The sequenced material came from CFSE-low (dividing) CD4+ T cells sorted from an allogeneic mixed lymphocyte reaction. The chain couples TRBV11-2 to TRBJ2-7, with 7 bases that match TRBD1. This sequence was found in a human donor in good health; the cells came from an allogeneic mixed lymphocyte reaction. Here the CDR3 reads CASSTTGKYYEQYF. In DNA form, the CDR3 reads TGTGCCAGCAGCACGACAGGGAAATACTACGAGCAGTACTTC.